Sequencing of this T cell receptor (beta chain) was carried out in a study of blood T cells in healthy people across ages (dated by TCRdb to 2014 to 2015). Study-level background: In model experiments, roughly one uniquely barcoded TCR beta cDNA molecule per two T cells was captured by template switching. To avoid experimental bias, donors of different ages were distributed randomly across sequencing lanes. Donors were grouped into four age groups: young (average roughly 15 years), middle-aged (roughly 40), aged (around 66) and long-lived (roughly 80). Two additional independent replicas of 1 million unique cDNA reads from the same blood draw were analyzed for two donors (one aged 18 to 30 and one aged 80 or older). To track age-related changes in TCR beta repertoire diversity, the study relied on deep sequencing normalized with unique cDNA molecular identifiers. Summary of the overall study and its limitations: The CMV infection status of donors was not known, potentially confounding age-related changes in expanded clonotypes. Because profiling used bulk unsorted PBMCs, naive and antigen-experienced compartments could not be compared conclusively. Total diversity estimates from one million sequenced T cells were considered lower bounds and underestimates. Compared with the aged group, the long-lived group had more naive CD4+ T cells, fewer expanded clones and increased TCR diversity, suggesting age selection. Observed TCR beta diversity correlated strongly with the percentage of naive T cells measured by flow cytometry. Observed TCR beta diversity per million T cells fell roughly linearly with age, and a significant reduction was already apparent by age around 40.

Libraries were prepared through 5' RACE. The sample was run on an Illumina HiSeq 2500. A second PCR of 7 to 11 cycles was performed with a sample-barcoded 5' primer and a J-beta primer mix. Each TCR beta cDNA molecule received a unique molecular identifier from a template-switch 5' adaptor carrying 12 random nucleotides. At least 3 million CDR3-containing paired-end reads were obtained from each sample. First-strand cDNA synthesis was performed from all RNA using the Mint cDNA synthesis kit, with priming by a TRBC-specific oligonucleotide. Following uracil-DNA glycosylase treatment, all cDNA underwent a first 18-cycle PCR with the universal primers M1SS and BC2_uni_R. In the paper's pipeline: For normalization, 1 million high-quality reads were randomly selected from each sample, with every read carrying a distinct molecular identifier. Reads sharing molecular identifiers were discarded rather than binned into consensus sequences. CDR3 identification, clonotype clustering and error correction used MiTCR with a Q25 quality threshold and the strictest error-elimination algorithm. A nonparametric unseen species model using Euler transformation provided a lower-bound estimate of total TCR beta diversity. TCRdb handled the public reads itself, with Q25 trimming in fastp and clone calling in MiXCR, and kept productive beta chains. Rows with one shared CDR3 protein collapse into an entry with the most common genes and DNA. The V and J calls reflect TCRdb's pipeline rather than the authors' work. In all, the sample holds 1.4 million or so distinct CDR3 sequences, and roughly 43% of those were seen once. Of the sample, about 4% is held by the ten largest clones.

Donors were under 40 systemically healthy Caucasian individuals from Russia aged roughly 6 to 90 years. Each donor gave 8 to 10 milliliters of peripheral blood, drawn into EDTA-treated Vacutainer tubes. Ficoll-Paque density-gradient centrifugation was used to isolate PBMCs, with at least 7 million obtained per sample. Trizol reagent was used to extract total RNA from the PBMCs, yielding at least 5.5 micrograms per sample. For every donor, flow cytometry on a PBMC aliquot measured the percentage of naive CD45RAhigh/CD27high T cells. On this clonotype: Its antigen specificity is not known. Per-base quality was not reported, and no clone a single base away is much larger than it.

V and J lose 0 bases and 1 base, and a span of 9 bases separates them. Including the terminal cysteine and phenylalanine, the CDR3 comprises 15 residues. Only the CDR3 portion is preserved as DNA: 45 bases, with reading frame beginning at the first base. From a lookup of the germline V gene, CDR1 and CDR2 are MNHNS and SASEGT. This chain joins TRBV6-1 to TRBJ1-1, with the D gene not clear enough to name. This receptor was identified in a woman aged 18-29 years in good health. The specimen was blood. The CDR3 in this case is CASSEAPVGNTEAFF. The sequenced DNA: TGTGCCAGCAGTGAAGCGCCTGTCGGGAACACTGAAGCTTTCTTT.